The 24 T cell receptor beta chains presented below share a single source sample, sequenced in a study of T cell repertoires in ileal Crohn's disease. Using immunoSEQ multiplex PCR, the repertoire was profiled, and TCRdb retains in-frame clones only, with some absent. The sample has some 11,000 clones, around 76% seen once. Source material: ileal tissue. The receptors come from an adult with Crohn's disease.

The genes are TRBV5-1 and TRBJ1-1; D is possibly TRBD1 (6 bases). This CDR3 has 15 residues. V was pared by 0 bases and J by 4 bases, with 13 bases between. Germline loops: CDR1 SGHRS, CDR2 YFSETQ. The CDR3: CASSLEQGQRTEAFF. The CDR3 DNA reads as TGCGCCAGCAGCTTGGAGCAGGGGCAGCGCACTGAAGCTTTCTTT.

This clone is a singleton in its sample. The CDR3 DNA reads TGTGCCAGCAACGGACTAGCGGGGGGATTAGATACGCAGTATTTT. The encoded protein is CASNGLAGGLDTQYF. The chain recombines TRBV5-6 with TRBJ2-3; 14 bases are shared with TRBD2. There are 15 residues in the CDR3. The V and J ends lost 6 bases and 5 bases, in that order; junction bases with no gene match: 5. The germline gives CDR1 SGHDT, CDR2 YYEEEE.

This chain connects TRBV4-1 to TRBJ2-7; TRBD1 matches at 7 bases. CDR1 is MGHRA and CDR2 is YSYEKL in the germline V gene. The CDR3 is made up of 15 amino acids. Trimming took 3 bases from V and 3 from J; bases not matched to a gene: 8. As DNA, the CDR3 is TGCGCCAGCAGCCATACCACAGGGGCGGGCTACGAGCAGTACTTC. Amino acid sequence: CASSHTTGAGYEQYF.

The chain has TRBV13 and TRBJ2-7; the D gene is possibly TRBD1 (6 bases). Germline V lookup: CDR1 PRHDT, CDR2 FYEKMQ (reference sequence). The CDR3 is 13 residues long. V lost 5 bases, J lost 5 bases, and 13 bases lay in between. Written as DNA, the CDR3 is TGTGCCAGCAGCATCGACAGGTCCAACGAGCAGTACTTC. It specifies CASSIDRSNEQYF.

This clone is classed as large. The chain is built from TRBV28 and TRBJ1-5; maybe TRBD1 (5 bases). Germline CDR1 is MDHEN and CDR2 is SYDVKM. Trimming pared 2 bases from V and 0 bases from J, leaving 8 bases between. This CDR3 has 15 residues. DNA of the CDR3: TGTGCCAGCAGTTTAGACGGGGGTAGCAATCAGCCCCAGCATTTT. It yields the protein CASSLDGGSNQPQHF.

The chain has TRBV30 and TRBJ2-1, with 13 bases lining up with TRBD2. CDR1 and CDR2 (germline): GTSNPN, SVGIG (reference sequence). The CDR3 loop spans 16 amino acids. Trimming cost V 5 bases and J 8 bases; bases outside gene matches: 12. CDR3 loop: CAWQPGLAGDIDEQFF. The CDR3 DNA is TGTGCCTGGCAGCCCGGACTAGCGGGAGATATAGATGAGCAGTTCTTC.

V is TRBV4-2 and J is TRBJ2-3; possibly TRBD2 for D (5 bases). This CDR3 is built from 15 residues. The germline V and J ends were trimmed by 4 bases and 0 bases, with 11 bases remaining between them. Germline CDR1 and CDR2: LGHNA and YNFKEQ. Here the CDR3 DNA reads TGTGCCAGCAGCCCGCGGGCCAGTAGCACAGATACGCAGTATTTT. Amino acid sequence: CASSPRASSTDTQYF.

This chain links TRBV7-6 with TRBJ2-7; tentative D call: TRBD1 (6 bases). The length of the CDR3 is 14 residues. Germline loops: CDR1 SGHVS, CDR2 FNYEAQ. V was trimmed by 4 bases and J by 5 bases, leaving 15 bases between them. The CDR3 sequence: CASSSRDTDNEQYF. CDR3 DNA: TGTGCCAGCAGCTCCCGGGACACCGACAACGAGCAGTACTTC.

This clone has only a few counts. The chain couples TRBV4-2 to TRBJ1-2; D perhaps matches TRBD1 (6 bases). CDR1 is LGHNA and CDR2 is YNFKEQ in the germline V gene. This CDR3 is 14 amino acids long. V shed 5 bases and J shed 2 bases, with 12 bases lying between them. The CDR3 region has the DNA TGTGCCAGCAGCGCGGGGGCCCTAAACTATGGCTACACCTTC. Translation: CASSAGALNYGYTF.

The rearrangement joins TRBV27 to TRBJ2-2, with 9 bases that match TRBD2. Trimming took 3 bases from V and 5 from J; bases not matched to a gene: 4. CDR1 MNHEY and CDR2 SMNVEV come from the germline V gene (reference sequence). The CDR3 covers 15 residues. CDR3 in amino acids: CASSFSSGATGELFF. The CDR3 DNA is TGTGCCAGCAGTTTTTCTAGCGGGGCTACCGGGGAGCTGTTTTTT.

The CDR3 protein is CASSRLAGGLDTQYF. The CDR3 bases are TGTGCCAGCAGCCGACTAGCGGGAGGATTAGATACGCAGTATTTT. The rearrangement joins TRBV11-3 to TRBJ2-3; TRBD2 aligns across 13 bases. Losses at the gene ends were 5 bases for V and 5 bases for J; bases not matched to a gene: 4. The CDR3 is 15 amino acids. Germline V gives CDR1 SGHNT, CDR2 YENEEA.

This clone was recorded a few times. The chain links TRBV7-8 to TRBJ1-4; D is undetermined. Germline assignment: CDR1 SGHVS and CDR2 FQNEAQ. Trimming removed 2 bases from V and 0 bases from J, with 4 bases in between. This CDR3 has 14 amino acids. The CDR3 region has the DNA TGTGCCAGCAGCTTAACGGCAACTAATGAAAAACTGTTTTTT. Translating it yields CASSLTATNEKLFF. Full variable domain (rest looked up from reference TRBV7-8 and TRBJ1-4): GAGVSQSPRYKVAKRGQDVALRCDPISGHVSLFWYQQALGQGPEFLTYFQNEAQLDKSGLPSDRFFAERPEGSVSTLKIQRTQQEDSAVYLCASSLTATNEKLFFGSGTQLSVL.

This chain connects TRBV27 to TRBJ2-7, with 8 bases aligning to TRBD1. This CDR3 has 16 residues. The germline CDR1 and CDR2 sequences are MNHEY and SMNVEV (reference sequence). V dropped 4 bases and J dropped 2; count of bases not matched to a gene: 10. The CDR3 DNA reads TGTGCCAGCAGTTCACACGGACAGGGCTTACCCTACGAGCAGTACTTC. Its translation: CASSSHGQGLPYEQYF.

The rearrangement joins TRBV6-1 to TRBJ1-1; possible D gene TRBD1, 6 bases. CDR1 and CDR2 (germline): MNHNS, SASEGT. The V end was cut by 5 bases, the J end by 5 bases, with 15 bases between. The CDR3 runs 14 residues. In DNA form, the CDR3 reads TGTGCCAGCAGTTTCAACAGGGAGGGGACTGAAGCTTTCTTT. Translated: CASSFNREGTEAFF.

This clone was seen more than once but under ten times. This chain links TRBV19 with TRBJ2-3, with TRBD2 identical over 11 bases. The germline V gene has CDR1 LNHDA and CDR2 SQIVND (reference sequence). The trim removed 0 bases at V and 3 bases at J, leaving 2 bases unmatched. The CDR3 covers 16 residues. This CDR3 reads CASSIDLAGGTDTQYF. Here the CDR3 DNA reads TGTGCCAGTAGTATAGATCTAGCGGGGGGAACAGATACGCAGTATTTT.

V usage is TRBV7-6 and J usage is TRBJ1-2; possible D gene TRBD1, 5 bases. Trimming shortened V by 1 base and J by 3 bases, and 12 bases separated the two germline ends. This CDR3 has 15 residues. Germline V gives CDR1 SGHVS, CDR2 FNYEAQ. The CDR3: CASSLEQGAHYGYTF. For the CDR3, the DNA is TGTGCCAGCAGCTTAGAGCAGGGTGCTCACTATGGCTACACCTTC.

The chain employs TRBV13 and TRBJ2-7; D is uncertain. V lost 1 base and J 0 bases, leaving 4 bases between the germline ends. Germline CDR1 is PRHDT and CDR2 is FYEKMQ (reference sequence). The CDR3 covers 13 residues. The chain's CDR3 is CASSLVSSYEQYF. DNA of the CDR3: TGTGCCAGCAGCTTAGTTAGCTCCTACGAGCAGTACTTC.

This clone occurred a few times. The chain uses TRBV28 and TRBJ2-3; perhaps TRBD2 as D (6 bases). Germline-derived CDR1 and CDR2 are MDHEN and SYDVKM. V dropped 5 bases and J dropped 0 bases, with 12 bases sitting between them. The CDR3 covers 15 residues. Here the CDR3 reads CASSRRVESTDTQYF. DNA of the CDR3: TGTGCCAGCAGTAGGAGGGTGGAGAGCACAGATACGCAGTATTTT.

The rearrangement uses TRBV20-1 and TRBJ2-7; the D is unclear. Trimming took off 1 base at V and 4 bases at J, with 5 bases between the two ends. The CDR3 runs 11 residues. Per the germline V gene, CDR1 is DFQATT and CDR2 is SNEGSKA (reference sequence). The CDR3 region has the DNA TGCAGTGCTAGAGGGCAGTACGAGCAGTACTTC. This encodes CSARGQYEQYF.

Sample share makes this clone medium-sized. The chain couples TRBV5-4 to TRBJ2-7; 9 bases fit TRBD1. Germline lookup yields CDR1 SGHNT and CDR2 YYREEE (reference sequence). Trimming at V came to 0 bases and at J to 6 bases, leaving 4 bases not matched to a gene. There are 14 residues in the CDR3. The CDR3 bases are TGTGCCAGCAGCTTGGACAGGGGGCCCCCCGAGCAGTACTTC. Protein product: CASSLDRGPPEQYF. Supplemented by reference TRBV5-4 and TRBJ2-7, the full variable domain reads ETGVTQSPTHLIKTRGQQVTLRCSSQSGHNTVSWYQQALGQGPQFIFQYYREEENGRGNFPPRFSGLQFPNYSSELNVNALELDDSALYLCASSLDRGPPEQYFGPGTRLTVT.

There are a few counts of this clone. V and J are TRBV7-8 and TRBJ2-1; 9 nucleotides align to TRBD2. The V gene's germline CDR1 is SGHVS and CDR2 FQNEAQ. V lost 5 bases to trimming and J lost 2 bases; unmatched junction nucleotides: 7. The CDR3 totals 16 residues. CDR3: CASSPWTSATYNEQFF. The CDR3 nucleotides are TGTGCCAGCAGCCCCTGGACTAGCGCCACCTACAATGAGCAGTTCTTC.

The gene calls are TRBV18 and TRBJ1-6, with D tentatively TRBD1 (6 bases). V was pared by 2 bases and J by 10 bases, with 12 bases between. The CDR3 consists of 14 residues. The germline gives CDR1 KGHSH, CDR2 LQKENI. The CDR3 coding sequence is TGTGCCAGCTCACCAATGGACAGTAGATCACCCCTCCACTTT. This codes for CASSPMDSRSPLHF.

This clone was observed a single time. The chain carries TRBV7-2 and TRBJ1-1; TRBD1 matches at 8 bases. CDR3 length: 16 amino acids. Per the germline V gene, CDR1 is SGHTA and CDR2 is FQGNSA. V lost 3 bases to trimming and J lost 4 bases; unmatched junction nucleotides: 10. The CDR3 DNA sequence: TGTGCCAGCAGCTTGGCAGGGGGCGGTCTGGGCACTGAAGCTTTCTTT. Residues: CASSLAGGGLGTEAFF.

J is TRBJ2-7 and V is TRBV20-1, with D perhaps TRBD1 (5 bases). The length of the CDR3 is 11 residues. Germline values: CDR1 DFQATT, CDR2 SNEGSKA (reference sequence). V was shortened by 6 bases and J by 6 bases, with 12 bases between the two germline ends. The DNA for the CDR3 is TGCAGTGCAACGACAGAGCTCGAGCAGTACTTC. Amino acids: CSATTELEQYF.